This entry lists 4 T cell receptor beta chains sequenced from one sample in a study of cytomegalovirus exposure and HLA in healthy donors. The PCR employed 60 Vbeta primers together with 13 Jbeta primers. Repertoires were generated with immunoSEQ multiplex PCR, while TCRdb's copy carries only in-frame clones and drops some. The profile shows roughly 130,000 clones, approximately 80% of them singletons. Sequences were obtained from PBMCs. These receptors were obtained from a woman aged 45-59 years in good health and CMV-seropositive.

This rearrangement joins TRBV7-3 to TRBJ1-2; tentative D call: TRBD1 (5 bases). Germline V lookup: CDR1 SGHTA, CDR2 FQGTGA. The germline V and J ends were trimmed by 5 bases and 0 bases, with 16 bases remaining between them. CDR3 length: 16 amino acids. For the CDR3, the DNA is TGTGCCAGCAGCGACGGGGGGAGCTTGGCTAACTATGGCTACACCTTC. Its translation: CASSDGGSLANYGYTF.

V gene TRBV28 combines with J gene TRBJ2-5, with D maybe TRBD1 (6 bases). Germline V gene lookup returns CDR1 MDHEN and CDR2 SYDVKM. The CDR3 contains 15 residues. The ends were cut back, 10 bases at V and 11 bases at J, with 29 bases in the middle. The CDR3 here is CATIGTLDFSSEQYF. The CDR3 nucleotides read TGTGCCACGATTGGGACACTGGATTTCTCTAGTGAGCAGTACTTC. Full variable domain (rest looked up from reference TRBV28 and TRBJ2-5): DVKVTQSSRYLVKRTGEKVFLECVQDMDHENMFWYRQDPGLGLRLIYFSYDVKMKEKGDIPEGYSVSREKKERFSLILESASTNQTSMYLCATIGTLDFSSEQYFGPGTRLLVL.

The sample holds a few counts of this clone. The chain couples TRBV7-2 to TRBJ2-3; no firm D call. The germline V gene encodes CDR1 SGHTA and CDR2 FQGNSA. CDR3 length: 15 residues. Trimming removed 0 bases from V and 8 bases from J, with 15 bases in between. CDR3 in amino acids: CASSLATFPSGTQYF. In DNA form, the CDR3 reads TGTGCCAGCAGCTTAGCTACTTTCCCTAGTGGTACGCAGTATTTT. Using reference TRBV7-2 and TRBJ2-3 for the parts outside the CDR3, the full variable domain is GAGVSQSPSNKVTEKGKDVELRCDPISGHTALYWYRQSLGQGLEFLIYFQGNSAPDKSGLPSDRFSAERTGGSVSTLTIQRTQQEDSAVYLCASSLATFPSGTQYFGPGTRLTVL.

The chain combines TRBV5-1 with TRBJ1-6; 11 positions agree with TRBD1. The CDR3 length is 15 residues. V shed 4 bases, J shed 6 bases, and the junction held 3 bases outside the gene matches. CDR1 is SGHRS, CDR2 YFSETQ, per germline. The CDR3 loop reads CASSPGQGANSPLHF. The CDR3 DNA reads TGCGCCAGCAGCCCAGGACAGGGGGCTAATTCACCCCTCCACTTT.